The 26 T cell receptor beta chains given below trace back to one sample, sequenced in a study of shared clonotypes between healthy human individuals. This table comes from immunoSEQ multiplex PCR, and its TCRdb copy is limited to in-frame clones, with some not included. The sample consists of about 2.4 million clones, roughly 93% of them appearing once. The sample taken for sequencing was naive CD4+ T cells from PBMCs. Regarding subset: CD45RA+ positively selected. Receptors were obtained from a man aged 18 to 30 in good health. Some clones in this sample may be carry-over from other donors' samples.

The J gene is TRBJ1-3, the V gene TRBV30; D may be TRBD1 (5 bases). Germline V CDR1 and CDR2: GTSNPN, SVGIG (reference sequence). V was shortened by 1 base and J by 6 bases, with 19 bases between the two germline ends. The CDR3 extends over 16 amino acids. Here the CDR3 reads CAWSASRGGTENTIYF. The CDR3 DNA is TGTGCCTGGAGTGCGTCGCGGGGGGGGACGGAAAACACCATATATTTT.

This clone was counted once. The chain is built from TRBV28 and TRBJ1-4, with unresolved D. The V gene lost 7 bases and the J gene lost 8 bases, with 23 bases spanning the gap. The CDR3 runs 16 residues. CDR1 is MDHEN, CDR2 SYDVKM, per germline. The CDR3 here is CASKSPNMGSGEKLFF. Written as DNA, the CDR3 is TGTGCCAGCAAAAGCCCTAATATGGGATCCGGGGAAAAACTGTTTTTT. The complete variable domain, with remaining parts taken from reference TRBV28 and TRBJ1-4, reads DVKVTQSSRYLVKRTGEKVFLECVQDMDHENMFWYRQDPGLGLRLIYFSYDVKMKEKGDIPEGYSVSREKKERFSLILESASTNQTSMYLCASKSPNMGSGEKLFFGSGTQLSVL.

Notes on this clone: This CDR3 is also generated by other DNA sequences in the sample. CDR3: CASSFSGANTGELFF. In DNA form, the CDR3 reads TGTGCCAGCAGCTTTAGCGGAGCGAACACCGGGGAGCTGTTTTTT. This chain connects TRBV28 to TRBJ2-2; tentatively, D is TRBD2 (6 bases). Trimming cost V 6 bases and J 0 bases, with 11 bases left between them. CDR1 and CDR2 from the germline V gene are MDHEN and SYDVKM. The CDR3 is 15 residues long.

The chain is built from TRBV6-1 and TRBJ2-5, with TRBD1 identical over 7 bases. The V and J ends lost 8 bases and 3 bases, in that order; junction bases with no gene match: 6. The CDR3 is 13 residues long. Per germline, CDR1 MNHNS and CDR2 SASEGT. The CDR3 nucleotides are TGTGCCAGCCGAGGGACAGTAAAAGAGACCCAGTACTTC. This sequence encodes CASRGTVKETQYF.

This clone showed up just a few times. The V call is TRBV18, the J call TRBJ1-1; a possible D gene is TRBD1 (5 bases). The CDR3 is 12 amino acids. With 2 bases removed from V and 9 bases from J, the gap between germline ends came to 10 bases. From germline, CDR1 is KGHSH and CDR2 LQKENI. CDR3 sequence: CASSPETVKAFF. CDR3 bases: TGTGCCAGCTCACCAGAGACAGTTAAAGCTTTCTTT.

The J gene is TRBJ2-3, the V gene TRBV25-1, with 12 bases matching TRBD2. V lost 7 bases to trimming and J lost 3 bases; unmatched junction nucleotides: 2. This CDR3 comprises 14 residues. CDR1 and CDR2 (germline): MGHDK, SYGVNS. CDR3 bases: TGTGCCAGCACGACTAGCGGGGGAACAGATACGCAGTATTTT. Protein: CASTTSGGTDTQYF.

The CDR3 is CASREGVNRFFGYGYTF. CDR3 in DNA: TGTGCCAGCAGAGAGGGAGTAAACAGGTTCTTCGGCTATGGCTACACCTTC. The chain employs TRBV28 and TRBJ1-2; a possible D gene is TRBD1 (5 bases). Germline V gene sequence: CDR1 MDHEN, CDR2 SYDVKM. The CDR3 covers 17 residues. Between the trimmed V and J ends, which lost 6 bases and 4 bases, there was a span of 24 bases.

V gene TRBV27 combines with J gene TRBJ1-5; D is possibly TRBD1 (6 bases). CDR1 and CDR2 (germline): MNHEY, SMNVEV (reference sequence). The length of the CDR3 is 16 residues. The V end was cut by 10 bases, the J end by 0 bases, with 19 bases between. The CDR3 DNA reads as TGTGCCACCGCGTTGGGGGGCTATTATAGCAATCAGCCCCAGCATTTT. The encoded protein is CATALGGYYSNQPQHF.

This clone was picked up one time. CDR3 nucleotides: TGTGCCAGCTCACCGGAACAGAACACCGGGGAGCTGTTTTTT. It is translated as CASSPEQNTGELFF. This chain uses TRBV18 with TRBJ2-2; unclear D gene. Looked up from germline, CDR1 is KGHSH and CDR2 is LQKENI. The CDR3 runs 14 residues. V lost 3 bases to trimming and J lost 1 base, with 6 bases between them.

The V call is TRBV10-3, the J call TRBJ1-3; D gene uncertain. The CDR3 has 15 amino acids. Germline CDR1 reads ENHRY; CDR2 reads SYGVKD. V was shortened by 2 bases and J by 0 bases, with 8 bases between the two germline ends. The CDR3 DNA reads as TGTGCCATCAGTGAGGCCCGAGACTCTGGAAACACCATATATTTT. Encoded protein: CAISEARDSGNTIYF.

To note about this clone: Different DNA sequences within this sample yield the same CDR3. J is TRBJ2-5 and V is TRBV9; D is undetermined. This CDR3 has 14 amino acids. V gave up 1 base and J gave up 1 base, with 8 bases separating them. The germline CDR1 and CDR2 sequences are SGDLS and YYNGEE. CDR3: CASSVRPVQETQYF. For the CDR3, the DNA is TGTGCCAGCAGCGTACGTCCAGTCCAAGAGACCCAGTACTTC.

The rearrangement joins TRBV15 to TRBJ1-1, with 7 bases lining up with TRBD1. The CDR3 covers 15 residues. From germline, CDR1 is LNHNV and CDR2 YYDKDF (reference sequence). The V and J ends lost 3 bases and 1 base, in that order; junction bases with no gene match: 5. This chain's CDR3 is CATSRRQGGNTEAFF. As DNA, the CDR3 is TGTGCCACCAGCAGGAGGCAGGGGGGGAACACTGAAGCTTTCTTT.

This chain connects TRBV18 to TRBJ2-5; no firm D call. The CDR3 has 14 amino acids. V was cut by 0 bases and J by 5 bases, with 10 bases left in between. Per the germline V gene, CDR1 is KGHSH and CDR2 is LQKENI. The CDR3 region is CASSPPGSEETQYF. CDR3 DNA sequence: TGTGCCAGCTCACCACCCGGGTCCGAGGAGACCCAGTACTTC.

Worth noting for this clone: In the same sample, other DNA sequences code for this CDR3. CDR3 coding DNA: TGTGCCAGCAGTGTGAACGGCCCATACGAGCAGTACTTC. It specifies CASSVNGPYEQYF. This sequence joins TRBV2 and TRBJ2-7; D uncertain. The CDR3 extends over 13 amino acids. Trimming left V 4 bases short and J 4 bases short, with 11 bases between. CDR1 and CDR2 from the germline V gene are SNHLY and FYNNEI. The full variable domain, its missing parts supplied by reference TRBV2 and TRBJ2-7, is EPEVTQTPSHQVTQMGQEVILRCVPISNHLYFYWYRQILGQKVEFLVSFYNNEISEKSEIFDDQFSVERPDGSNFTLKIRSTKLEDSAMYFCASSVNGPYEQYFGPGTRLTVT.

This rearrangement joins TRBV5-5 to TRBJ2-3, with TRBD2 matching over 14 bases. The CDR3 loop spans 16 amino acids. The V gene's germline CDR1 is SGHKS and CDR2 YYEKEE (reference sequence). V was pared by 4 bases and J by 6 bases, with 7 bases of the junction left unmatched. The CDR3 nucleotides read TGTGCCAGCAGCCCCTGGACTAGCGGGAGGTCGGATACGCAGTATTTT. Amino acid sequence: CASSPWTSGRSDTQYF.

This chain joins TRBV5-8 and TRBJ2-5; no clear D gene. Germline V gives CDR1 SGHTS, CDR2 YDEGEE. The CDR3 extends over 15 amino acids. V was shortened by 2 bases and J by 2 bases, with 13 bases between the two germline ends. The CDR3 loop is CASSLSQRLQETQYF. CDR3 DNA sequence: TGTGCCAGCAGCTTAAGCCAGCGTTTACAAGAGACCCAGTACTTC. The full variable domain, rest sourced from reference TRBV5-8 and TRBJ2-5, is EAGVTQSPTHLIKTRGQQATLRCSPISGHTSVYWYQQALGLGLQFLLWYDEGEERNRGNFPPRFSGRQFPNYSSELNVNALELEDSALYLCASSLSQRLQETQYFGPGTRLLVL.

The sample holds one count of this clone. This sequence joins TRBV4-1 and TRBJ1-2; weak D call: TRBD1 (6 bases). CDR1 is MGHRA and CDR2 is YSYEKL in the germline V gene. Trimming left V 0 bases short and J 4 bases short, with 15 bases between. The CDR3 runs to 16 residues. CDR3: CASSQDPRGAGYGYTF. The DNA for the CDR3 is TGCGCCAGCAGCCAAGATCCTCGGGGGGCAGGCTATGGCTACACCTTC.

V and J are TRBV5-1 and TRBJ2-1, with 8 bases lining up with TRBD2. The CDR3 length is 17 residues. Losses at the gene ends were 4 bases for V and 3 bases for J; bases not matched to a gene: 12. Germline V lookup: CDR1 SGHRS, CDR2 YFSETQ. The CDR3 nucleotides read TGCGCCAGCAGCCTGGCCCAAACTAGCGGAGACTACAATGAGCAGTTCTTC. As protein: CASSLAQTSGDYNEQFF.

In this sample, this clone turned up a few times. The chain uses TRBV6-5 and TRBJ1-1; D not resolved. Germline assignment: CDR1 MNHEY and CDR2 SVGAGI. V shed 0 bases and J shed 1 base, with 9 bases lying between them. This CDR3 comprises 15 residues. CDR3 nucleotides: TGTGCCAGCAGTTACTCGCACGGACGGAACACTGAAGCTTTCTTT. This sequence encodes CASSYSHGRNTEAFF.

The chain uses TRBV6-1 and TRBJ1-1, with 7 nucleotides matching TRBD1. With 4 bases clipped from V and 1 base from J, the junction kept 6 bases outside the gene matches. The CDR3 loop spans 15 amino acids. CDR1 is MNHNS, CDR2 SASEGT, per germline. CDR3 coding DNA: TGTGCCAGCAGTGCTGGGACAGCTAAGAACACTGAAGCTTTCTTT. This codes for CASSAGTAKNTEAFF.

The chain carries TRBV7-3 and TRBJ1-1; D is ambiguous. V dropped 3 bases and J dropped 0 bases, with 5 bases sitting between them. Looked up from germline, CDR1 is SGHTA and CDR2 is FQGTGA. The CDR3 consists of 13 residues. CDR3 DNA sequence: TGTGCCAGCAGCTTCTCGGTGAACACTGAAGCTTTCTTT. Protein sequence: CASSFSVNTEAFF.

The V gene is TRBV4-1, the J gene TRBJ2-1; D is undetermined. This CDR3 spans 14 amino acids. Looked up from germline, CDR1 is MGHRA and CDR2 is YSYEKL. Trimming took 4 bases from V and 6 from J, leaving 13 bases between them. The CDR3 loop reads CASSRLLIINEQFF. The CDR3 DNA sequence: TGCGCCAGCAGCCGGCTACTTATTATCAATGAGCAGTTCTTC.

The chain is built from TRBV30 and TRBJ2-2; the match to TRBD1 covers 8 bases. CDR1 GTSNPN and CDR2 SVGIG come from the germline V gene (reference sequence). With 2 bases clipped from V and 5 bases from J, the junction kept 7 bases outside the gene matches. This CDR3 comprises 15 residues. The CDR3 sequence is CAWSLPGGYTGELFF. CDR3 DNA: TGTGCCTGGAGTCTTCCAGGGGGCTATACCGGGGAGCTGTTTTTT.

The chain couples TRBV5-1 to TRBJ2-7, with D perhaps matching TRBD1 (6 bases). Germline CDR1 and CDR2: SGHRS and YFSETQ. The CDR3 covers 16 residues. Trimming took 0 bases from V and 2 from J, leaving 15 bases between them. CDR3 in DNA: TGCGCCAGCAGCTTGGGAGGGGGTCCAGGCACCTACGAGCAGTACTTC. It translates to CASSLGGGPGTYEQYF.

The rearrangement links TRBV5-4 to TRBJ2-1; 10 bases are shared with TRBD2. Germline CDR1 is SGHNT and CDR2 is YYREEE (reference sequence). The CDR3 has 15 residues. With V trimmed by 2 bases and J by 4 bases, 3 bases remained unmatched. CDR3 region: CASSLPSGSYNEQFF. CDR3 bases: TGTGCCAGCAGCTTACCTAGCGGGAGTTACAATGAGCAGTTCTTC.

This CDR3 reads CASSSDRAGYTF. The DNA of the CDR3 is TGTGCCAGCAGTTCGGACAGGGCTGGCTACACCTTC. This chain joins TRBV27 and TRBJ1-2, with TRBD1 matching over 8 bases. The V gene end was trimmed by 4 bases and the J gene end by 7 bases; junction bases not matched to a gene: 2. This CDR3 contains 12 residues. Germline V gives CDR1 MNHEY, CDR2 SMNVEV (reference sequence).